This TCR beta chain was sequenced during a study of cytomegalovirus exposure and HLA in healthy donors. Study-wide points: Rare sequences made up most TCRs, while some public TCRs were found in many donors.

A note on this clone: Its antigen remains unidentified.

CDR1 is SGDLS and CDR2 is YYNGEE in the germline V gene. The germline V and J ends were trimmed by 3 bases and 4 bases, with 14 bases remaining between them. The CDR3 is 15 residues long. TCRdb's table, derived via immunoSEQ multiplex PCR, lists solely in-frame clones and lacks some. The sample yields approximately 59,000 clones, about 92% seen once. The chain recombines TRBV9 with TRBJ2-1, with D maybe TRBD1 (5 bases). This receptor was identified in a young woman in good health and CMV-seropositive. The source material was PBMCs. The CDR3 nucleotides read TGTGCCAGCAGCGGTGGGGCAGGGTCGTACAATGAGCAGTTCTTC. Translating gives CASSGGAGSYNEQFF.